This T cell receptor beta chain was identified in a study of T cell responses to AZD1222 COVID-19 vaccine. The germline V and J ends were trimmed by 4 bases and 2 bases, with 17 bases remaining between them. The CDR3 loop spans 15 amino acids. Germline loops: CDR1 SQVTM, CDR2 ANQGSEA. The protocol was immunoSEQ multiplex PCR, while the TCRdb copy is restricted to in-frame clones and leaves out a portion. The data hold about 160,000 clones, with roughly 94% observed a single time. The chain carries TRBV29-1 and TRBJ1-2, with no clear D. This clonotype was obtained from an adult in good health. The input for sequencing was peripheral blood, taken on day 0 of MenACWY control vaccination. The CDR3 spells CSVAGGRARNYGYTF. The CDR3 nucleotides are TGCAGCGTTGCAGGAGGGCGAGCGAGGAACTATGGCTACACCTTC.